The rows below give T cell receptor beta chains drawn from one sample of a study of siplizumab effects on memory and regulatory T cells. Repertoires were generated with immunoSEQ multiplex PCR, while TCRdb's copy carries only in-frame clones and drops some. The repertoire includes under 70,000 clones, around 80% of them detected once, and about 0.4% sits in the top ten. Specimen: memory CD4+ T cells sorted from blood. These TCRs come from a human donor in good health. The CDR3 runs from the conserved cysteine through the conserved F or W. Only some rows state a clone size, as once, few, many or a class for expanded clones.

V | size | CDR3
TRBV6-6 | . | CASSYRSGLYGYTF
TRBV19 | . | CASSNPGPNNSPLHF
TRBV7-2 | . | CASSLVQPSGNTIYF
TRBV4-2 | few | CASSPLMSGSYNEQFF
TRBV7-6 | . | CASSPGPGQGPTFYGYTF
TRBV7-9 | . | CASSLRSYEQYF
TRBV14 | once | CASSQAGTGAYNEQFF
TRBV29-1 | . | CSVVRLNTEAFF
TRBV28 | . | CASSFRTGYNSPLHF
TRBV19 | . | CASRGGGALEAFF
TRBV19 | . | CASSISGGRETQYF
TRBV5-1 | . | CASSGPPFVFEQFF
TRBV2 | . | CASRTTGGRETQYF
TRBV5-4 | . | CASSERRDRGLYEQYF
TRBV7-3 | . | CASSLGSRGNNEQFF
TRBV19 | . | CASTQGQGPNYGYTF
TRBV14 | few | CASSQSRGSGYTF
TRBV6-5 | . | CASSYSRVQKRDEQYF
TRBV28 | . | CASSWGQGDEKLFF
TRBV19 | . | CASSIRDGELFF
TRBV5-4 | . | CASSLMGANIGNTIYF
TRBV7-2 | . | CASSPQGLDGYTF
TRBV15 | . | CATSRDKPGRETQYF
TRBV19 | few | CASSIEGTGANVLTF
TRBV18 | . | CASSPTSGGPNEQFF
TRBV28 | few | CASSDRDSGGDTQYF
TRBV5-4 | . | CASSLQGRRETQYF
TRBV27 | . | CASSSARLGTDTQYF
TRBV5-4 | . | CASSGATPANRGFNTEAFF
TRBV6-1 | . | CASSEVVGEQYF
TRBV18 | . | CASSPTGRPEQFF
TRBV9 | . | CASSVTDQETQYF
TRBV6-6 | . | CASSYRGYGYTF
TRBV11-2 | . | CASSPDFGGRTDTQYF